The clone carrying this T cell receptor beta chain was detected only once. Its matching antigen is unknown. Here immunoSEQ multiplex PCR was the method, and the copy in TCRdb shows in-frame clones only, minus some. The repertoire consists of approximately 150,000 clones, with around 93% occurring once and the leading ten covering around 2.3%. V was cut by 10 bases and J by 5 bases, with 18 bases left in between. The CDR3 loop spans 13 amino acids. Germline V CDR1 and CDR2: MDHEN, SYDVKM. The entry originates in a study of T cell responses to AZD1222 COVID-19 vaccine. General study results and limits: Researchers took repertoire samples only after the peak T cell response had come. Clonal diversity may have been underestimated in mostly white British donors.

Sequenced here: peripheral blood, sampled on day 0 of AZD1222 vaccination. The sequence derives from an adult in good health. The V gene is TRBV28, the J gene TRBJ2-7; maybe TRBD2 (6 bases). Written as DNA, the CDR3 is TGTGCCATCCTTAACTCGGGAGAAGACGAGCAGTACTTC. Translating it yields CAILNSGEDEQYF.